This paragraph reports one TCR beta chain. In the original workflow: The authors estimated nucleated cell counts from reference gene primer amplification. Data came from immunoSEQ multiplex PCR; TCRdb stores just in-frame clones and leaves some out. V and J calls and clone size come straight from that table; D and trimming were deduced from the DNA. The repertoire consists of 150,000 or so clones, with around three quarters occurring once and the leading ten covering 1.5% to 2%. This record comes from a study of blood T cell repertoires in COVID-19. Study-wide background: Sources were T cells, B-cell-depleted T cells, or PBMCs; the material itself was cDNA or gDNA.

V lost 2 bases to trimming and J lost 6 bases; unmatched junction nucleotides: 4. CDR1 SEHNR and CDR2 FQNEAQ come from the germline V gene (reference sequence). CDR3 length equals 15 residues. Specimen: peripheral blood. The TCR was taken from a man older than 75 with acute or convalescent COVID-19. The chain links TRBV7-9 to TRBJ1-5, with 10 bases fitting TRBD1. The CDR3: CASSLSGQGSQPQHF. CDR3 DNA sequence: TGTGCCAGCAGCTTATCGGGACAGGGGAGTCAGCCCCAGCATTTT.